The T cell receptor beta chain described here comes from a study of blood T cell repertoires in COVID-19. Study overall: Sources were T cells, B-cell-depleted T cells, or PBMCs; the material itself was cDNA or gDNA.

Per the original methods: Amplification of reference gene primers provided the estimated nucleated cell counts. The repertoire was sequenced with immunoSEQ multiplex PCR; TCRdb's copy has only in-frame clones and lacks some. D and trimming come from the DNA, and the V and J calls and clone size come from that table. The top ten clones hold around 7% of a sample with more than 150,000 clones, around nine tenths of them seen once. The germline V gene encodes CDR1 SNHLY and CDR2 FYNNEI. Trimming left V 7 bases short and J 0 bases short, with 14 bases between. The CDR3 is made up of 15 amino acids. The source of this sequence is a man aged 35 to 55 with acute or convalescent COVID-19. What was sequenced was peripheral blood. V usage is TRBV2 and J usage is TRBJ2-3; TRBD1 might be the D (6 bases). The DNA for the CDR3 is TGTGCCAGCATGAGTGGGACACCTAGCACAGATACGCAGTATTTT. It encodes CASMSGTPSTDTQYF.